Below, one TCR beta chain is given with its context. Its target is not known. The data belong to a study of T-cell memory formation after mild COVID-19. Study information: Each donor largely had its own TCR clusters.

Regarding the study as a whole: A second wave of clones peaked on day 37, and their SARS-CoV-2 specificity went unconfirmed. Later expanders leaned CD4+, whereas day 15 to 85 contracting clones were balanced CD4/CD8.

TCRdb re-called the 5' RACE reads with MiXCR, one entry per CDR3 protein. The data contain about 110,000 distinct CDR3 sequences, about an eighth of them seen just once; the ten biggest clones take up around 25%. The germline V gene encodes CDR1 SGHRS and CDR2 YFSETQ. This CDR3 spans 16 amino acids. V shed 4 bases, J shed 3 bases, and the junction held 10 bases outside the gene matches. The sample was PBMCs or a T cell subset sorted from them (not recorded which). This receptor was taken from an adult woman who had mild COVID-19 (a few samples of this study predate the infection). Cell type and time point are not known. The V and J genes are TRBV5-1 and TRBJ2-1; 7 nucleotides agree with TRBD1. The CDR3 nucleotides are TGCGCCAGCAGCCCGCGTGAGACAGGGTACTACAATGAGCAGTTCTTC. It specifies CASSPRETGYYNEQFF.